What follows is one T cell receptor (beta chain) and its context. What antigen it recognizes has not been identified. Compared with germline, one end of the junction differs, possibly owing to a read error. The sample originates from a study of cytomegalovirus exposure and HLA in healthy donors (dated by TCRdb to about 2017). About the investigation overall: According to an earlier analysis of around 600 of the donors, about 170 million T cells yielded 117 million unique TCR beta sequences and approximately 300 Gb of sequence data. A separate validation cohort of roughly 110 different subjects was used in addition to the 666-subject first cohort. The study used immunosequencing to profile the T cell repertoires of 666 subjects and linked those repertoires to cytomegalovirus serostatus. Among roughly 400 genotyped donors of the cohort, an average of approximately 240,000 unique TCR beta nucleotide sequences were sequenced per donor, roughly 20% of them non-productive. Typing coverage varied by locus: about 620-630 donors for A, B, C, DRB1 and DQB1; approximately 500 for DQA1; approximately 570 for DPA1; roughly 450 for DPB1. A later genetic analysis used genome-wide SNP genotypes for about 65% of the 666 donors, treating that subset as a discovery cohort. High-throughput TCR immunosequencing, statistical association of individual TCRs with disease status, and machine learning were combined to predict cytomegalovirus infection status. HLA typing included class I and class II loci at four-digit resolution. A later analysis re-analyzed previously published TCR beta repertoires from roughly 630 donors and added high-resolution HLA genotyping to study TCR occurrence patterns. In the later analysis, no new phenotypic data were used to find candidate immune exposures; instead, reliance was placed on TCR beta sequences and their occurrence across donors. The genetic ancestry cluster associated with self-reported Caucasian donors included roughly four fifths of the roughly 400 genotyped donors. Every discovery cohort repertoire had been produced on one sequencing platform. Donor age, sex, ethnicity and CMV serostatus were collected together with the repertoire data. The study aimed to test whether signatures of past pathogen exposure could be identified by cataloging public T cell receptors. To decide whether each TCR beta V gene segment behaved as functional or pseudogenic, an earlier analysis of approximately 590 of the donors relied on high-throughput TCR beta sequencing. Several DR-DQ haplotypes were handled as single units for association and clustering, since linkage in the cohort was strong. Around 320 gigabases of sequencing data and approximately 93 million unique TCR sequences were included in an early release covering about 600 HLA-typed donors. Overall results and qualifications from the work: According to a later genetic analysis, donors in an Asian-associated ancestry cluster had fewer N-insertions in productive TCRs than the approximately 670-donor mean. A further reported finding was that TCR beta sequences accurately predicted the HLA-A and HLA-B alleles for most subjects in the first cohort. Compared with equally common non-associated chains, HLA-associated TCR beta chains in a later analysis were more clonally expanded and had lower generation probabilities. The presence/absence analyses assumed that sequencing depth was roughly uniform across donors, and that assumption may not be true. V-gene and J-gene trimming of TCR beta chains was associated with a missense DCLRE1C variant in a later genetic analysis, and the association was replicated in an independent cohort. In this cohort, only TCR beta chains were sequenced, and detectable features were limited by the absence of alpha or paired-chain data. Assigning TCR associations to individual alleles was difficult when HLA alleles, especially DR and DQ, strongly co-occurred. The earlier analysis of some 560 of the donors excluded approximately 15 rarely observed V segments, including chromosome 9 orphons, because counts were too low. A cluster of highly shared sequence variants was judged likely to be a technical artifact of the sequencing pipeline. A later analysis associated approximately 17,000 TCR beta sequences with specific HLA alleles at a false discovery rate of 0.05. In a later analysis, the rate of TCR association differed among HLA loci, with DRB1 alleles having the most associated TCRs and HLA-C alleles having the fewest. The classifier was reported to diagnose cytomegalovirus status with high specificity and sensitivity in both the original cohort and the validation cohort. Because the 87-base-pair reads could not distinguish some IMGT-functional V segments, including TRBV6-2 and TRBV6-3, those segments were excluded. Most TCR sequences were observed very rarely across donors, whereas some public TCRs were present in many individuals. Immune exposure information for the cohort was limited to CMV serostatus. Linkage disequilibrium might explain the correlated functional status among segregating V segments, but an unknown experimental factor could not be excluded. The study listed 150 to 200 TCR beta chains as associated with cytomegalovirus. In a later analysis, most CMV-associated TCR beta chains were found to appear HLA-restricted, with HLA associations seemingly driven largely by CMV exposure. According to a later analysis, parvovirus B19, influenza, CMV and Epstein-Barr virus appeared linked to several top co-occurrence clusters. HLA typing was unavailable for some donors at each locus, so association tests used only the typed subset. It was suggested by the authors that the approach could potentially be generalized to other disease states and immunological phenotypes. A few of the identified cytomegalovirus-associated TCR beta chains were confirmed in vitro to be specific for cytomegalovirus antigens. In an earlier analysis of some 550 of the donors, most TCR beta V segments were observed in productive rearrangements about 87% or about 30% of the time, broadly matching IMGT annotations.

Sequences SGHTA (CDR1) and FQGNSA (CDR2) are obtained from the germline V gene. The CDR3 covers 18 residues, taking in both the cysteine and the phenylalanine. The CDR3 DNA has 54 bases and is translated from base 1. Receptor amplification or capture employed the immunoSEQ multiplex PCR assay. For the multiplex PCR, a mixture combining 60 forward primers for TCR Vbeta segments and 13 reverse primers for TCR Jbeta segments was used. Amplification of the CDR3 region of rearranged TCR beta genes was performed with a multiplex PCR assay on genomic DNA. Amplified TCR beta libraries were sequenced as 87-base-pair reads on the Illumina HiSeq System. The paper's data handling went like this. Across the 666 repertoires, a later analysis counted 80 million or so unique TCR beta chains, approximately 12 million of which were shared by at least two donors. A nearest-neighbor algorithm error-corrected the raw reads and collapsed the reads into unique sequences, merging closely related sequences to remove PCR and sequencing errors. CDR3 sequences were aligned to IMGT reference sequences to assign V, D and J gene segments. For a sequence to be retained, at least a six-nucleotide match to both a V gene segment and a J gene segment was required. Rearrangements were called productive when the CDR3 lacked stop codons and stayed in frame with V and J; all others were non-productive. Following IMGT convention, CDR3 was defined as the stretch from the second conserved V-encoded cysteine to the conserved J-encoded phenylalanine. Sequences without an unambiguous match to a single V gene segment were excluded from the earlier analysis of 450 to 650 of the donors. In an earlier analysis of approximately 590 of the donors, a V segment was called functional when productive rearrangements were above 56.7%, and segregating when the standard deviation between donors exceeded 5%. A statistical classification framework was developed to diagnose cytomegalovirus status using the catalog of TCR beta chain sequences. In a later analysis, V and J genes were assigned by comparing TCR nucleotide sequences against IMGT/GENE-DB human TR gene sequences. In a later analysis, CDR3 sequences and most-parsimonious VDJ recombination scenarios were assigned using the TCRdist pipeline. A later analysis defined each TCR beta chain by its CDR3 amino acid sequence plus V-gene family, and excluded reads lacking a unique V-gene family. In a later analysis, several hundred highly shared, low-generation-probability nucleotide sequences were removed to address suspected cross-contamination and a sequencing artifact. In a later analysis, a clonal expansion index was calculated for each public chain from normalized within-repertoire ranks of inferred template counts. In a later analysis, generation probabilities were computed with a VDJ recombination model fitted to out-of-frame rearrangements, and the resulting probabilities were checked against IGoR. In a later analysis, TCR-TCR, TCR-HLA and TCR-CMV co-occurrence was scored with hypergeometric tests, and a repertoire-size bias correction was applied to TCR pairs. False discovery rates were estimated in a later analysis by permuting HLA or CMV assignments 20 times. In a later analysis, co-occurring TCRs were grouped with DBSCAN, and TCRdist sequence similarity was added when clustering was performed within HLA-allele-positive subsets. Repertoires with fewer than 30,000 or more than 120,000 public chains were left out of co-occurrence clustering, as were about five repertoires with anomalous nucleotide sharing. In TCRdb, the immuneACCESS table is reduced to in-frame sequences with V and J assigned. These tables do not hold every clone; where another copy was compared, an unresolved V gene accounts for under half, and the others remain unexplained. V, J and clone size reflect that table, while D and trimming were determined from the DNA. The sample contains some 190,000 clones, more than 75% of them found a single time. Of the sample, about 1.6% falls within the top ten clones.

The cohort was made up of hundreds of healthy bone marrow donors. At the time of sampling, all cohort members were nominally healthy, though unrecorded immune exposures were likely present. The donor was CMV seronegative and was included in the group of a few hundred seronegative cohort members. A peripheral blood sample was provided by each donor, and peripheral blood mononuclear cells were used for TCR beta sequencing. The Qiagen DNeasy Blood Extraction Kit was used to extract genomic DNA from the blood cell samples. The rearranged segments are TRBV7-2 and TRBJ2-7, with 16 bases in between that match TRBD2. Sequencing was done on a sample of PBMCs. The TCR sequence derives from a man between 35 and 55 years old in good health and CMV-seronegative. The CDR3 region has the sequence CASSLVGGLAGGQYEQYF. DNA sequence: TGTGCTAGCAGCTTAGTTGGGGGACTAGCGGGAGGGCAATACGAGCAGTACTTC.